This TCR beta chain comes out of a study of identifying expanded T cells in peripheral blood. Collection occurred without any documented infections or immune events in donors. Regarding this clone: Antigen: not known.

Using immunoSEQ multiplex PCR, the repertoire was profiled, and TCRdb retains in-frame clones only, with some absent. The sample records approximately 130,000 clones, about 86% being singletons. Study results and limitations: Variance in clone template counts between two-week samples significantly increased with total template count across all healthy donors. Over about two and four weeks, about 15 and 18 clones changed, versus 1.2 between replicates.

The length of the CDR3 is 12 residues. Trimming removed 1 base at V and 6 bases at J, with 6 bases between. Per the germline V gene, CDR1 is GTSNPN and CDR2 is SVGIG (reference sequence). This chain joins TRBV30 and TRBJ1-4; D not certain. The sample consisted of blood. This clonotype was sampled from a person between 18 and 75 years old in good health. Here the CDR3 DNA reads TGTGCCTGGAGTGGAACACATGAAAAACTGTTTTTT. This encodes CAWSGTHEKLFF.